A single T cell receptor (beta chain) is shown here with its context. This record belongs to a study of control samples from healthy donors and cancer patients. Germline lookup yields CDR1 KGHDR and CDR2 SFDVKD. This CDR3 region has 14 residues. V lost 4 bases and J 7 bases, leaving 12 bases between the germline ends. Method: immunoSEQ multiplex PCR; TCRdb's copy keeps in-frame clones and lacks some. The sample consists of fewer than 65,000 clones, roughly 89% of them appearing once. The sequencing sample was made of PBMCs. This sequence was found in a man in his forties with colorectal cancer. The rearrangement links TRBV24-1 to TRBJ2-2; unclear D gene. CDR3 coding DNA: TGTGCCACCAGTGACCCCGGCCGCGGCGGGGAGCTGTTTTTT. Protein product: CATSDPGRGGELFF.